The 14 T cell receptor beta chains in this list originate from one sample, sequenced in a study of cytomegalovirus exposure and HLA in healthy donors. The PCR employed 60 Vbeta primers together with 13 Jbeta primers. The table came from immunoSEQ multiplex PCR; TCRdb's copy has only in-frame clones and leaves some out. Here the sample spans approximately 150,000 clones, approximately 9% being singletons. Material for sequencing was PBMCs. The receptors derive from a male donor in good health and CMV-seronegative.

CDR3 nucleotides: TGTGCCACGATGTCCTGGACAGGGAGGAACGAGCAGTACTTC. It translates to CATMSWTGRNEQYF. The chain has TRBV6-5 and TRBJ2-7, with 8 nucleotides matching TRBD1. The CDR3 runs to 14 residues. Trimming removed 10 bases from V and 5 bases from J; junction bases left unmatched: 13. Germline V gene data show CDR1 as MNHEY and CDR2 as SVGAGI.

The rearrangement uses TRBV15 and TRBJ2-7, with D possibly TRBD2 on 6 matching bases. Deletions cut 0 bases from V and 6 bases from J, with 9 bases between. The germline CDR1 and CDR2 sequences are LNHNV and YYDKDF (reference sequence). The CDR3 length is 13 residues. CDR3 nucleotide sequence: TGTGCCACCAGCAGAGATGGAGGGCGCGAGCAGTACTTC. Its translation is CATSRDGGREQYF.

The chain employs TRBV28 and TRBJ1-4; 7 nucleotides align to TRBD1. Germline-derived CDR1 and CDR2 are MDHEN and SYDVKM. This CDR3 is built from 15 residues. With V trimmed by 5 bases and J by 6 bases, 9 bases remained unmatched. The CDR3 is CASSVRDRPYEKLFF. DNA for the CDR3: TGTGCCAGCAGTGTGCGGGACAGACCTTATGAAAAACTGTTTTTT.

This clone has a handful of counts. The V and J genes are TRBV19 and TRBJ1-5; D remains unclear. The germline V and J ends were trimmed by 0 bases and 7 bases, with 7 bases remaining between them. Germline CDR1 is LNHDA and CDR2 is SQIVND (reference sequence). The CDR3 sequence is 13 residues long. CDR3 amino acids: CASSIEESQPQHF. The CDR3 DNA reads TGTGCCAGTAGTATAGAGGAGTCCCAGCCCCAGCATTTT.

This clone was seen more than once but under ten times. The V gene is TRBV29-1, the J gene TRBJ1-1; D call uncertain. The CDR3 consists of 15 residues. Germline CDR1 is SQVTM and CDR2 is ANQGSEA. V was cut by 1 base and J by 1 base, with 13 bases left in between. CDR3 DNA: TGCAGCGTTGAAGGGTCCGGGGTATCGAACACTGAAGCTTTCTTT. Translation: CSVEGSGVSNTEAFF.

The V and J genes are TRBV28 and TRBJ2-7, with D maybe TRBD1 (6 bases). There are 12 residues in the CDR3. Trimming removed 6 bases at V and 6 bases at J, with 12 bases between. CDR1 and CDR2 from the germline V gene are MDHEN and SYDVKM. CDR3 sequence (DNA): TGTGCCAGCAGAATCACAGGGTTCGAGCAGTACTTC. Residues: CASRITGFEQYF.

As concerns this clone: Within the sample, other DNA sequences also encode this same CDR3. This chain joins TRBV4-1 and TRBJ1-5; D is possibly TRBD1 (6 bases). CDR1 and CDR2 (germline): MGHRA, YSYEKL. Deletions cut 3 bases from V and 3 bases from J, with 9 bases between. CDR3 length: 14 residues. CDR3 coding DNA: TGCGCCAGCAGCCACCCAGGGGACAATCAGCCCCAGCATTTT. Its translation is CASSHPGDNQPQHF.

This clone was counted only a few times. The chain has TRBV21-1 and TRBJ1-5; the D segment call TRBD1 is taken from the table without a DNA check. TRBV21-1 is given as a pseudogene. The length of the CDR3 is 14 residues. DNA for the CDR3: TGTGCCAGCAGCAAAGCCAGGGGCAATCAGCCCCAGCATTTT. Translation: CASSKARGNQPQHF.

In its sample, this clone was seen a few times. The chain recombines TRBV7-9 with TRBJ1-1; 9 bases align to TRBD1. The CDR3 length is 14 residues. The trim removed 4 bases at V and 3 bases at J, leaving 3 bases unmatched. Per germline, CDR1 SEHNR and CDR2 FQNEAQ (reference sequence). CDR3 DNA: TGTGCCAGCAGCTCCCGGGACAGGGACACTGAAGCTTTCTTT. Protein: CASSSRDRDTEAFF. Complete variable domain (other parts from reference TRBV7-9 and TRBJ1-1): DTGVSQNPRHKITKRGQNVTFRCDPISEHNRLYWYRQTLGQGPEFLTYFQNEAQLEKSRLLSDRFSAERPKGSFSTLEIQRTEQGDSAMYLCASSSRDRDTEAFFGQGTRLTVV.

The chain employs TRBV4-3 and TRBJ2-3; 9 nucleotides align to TRBD2. Trimming at V came to 0 bases and at J to 0 bases, leaving 7 bases not matched to a gene. The germline CDR1 and CDR2 sequences are LGHNA and YSLEER. This CDR3 comprises 18 residues. The CDR3: CASSQEASGGISTDTQYF. The CDR3 DNA is TGCGCCAGCAGCCAAGAAGCCAGCGGGGGGATTAGCACAGATACGCAGTATTTT.

This clone has more than one count but fewer than ten. The V gene is TRBV4-1, the J gene TRBJ2-1; a weak D match, TRBD1 (5 bases). The CDR3 is made up of 13 amino acids. The germline gives CDR1 MGHRA, CDR2 YSYEKL. V was pared by 4 bases and J by 7 bases, with 11 bases between. The CDR3 DNA sequence: TGCGCCAGCAGCCCCAGGGCAGGGAATGAGCAGTTCTTC. Translation gives CASSPRAGNEQFF.

In this sample, this clone turned up a few times. V usage is TRBV5-1 and J usage is TRBJ1-1, with D maybe TRBD1 (5 bases). V dropped 1 base and J dropped 1 base, with 11 bases sitting between them. This CDR3 is built from 15 residues. Germline V gives CDR1 SGHRS, CDR2 YFSETQ. CDR3 residues: CASSLKQGWNTEAFF. CDR3 bases: TGCGCCAGCAGCTTGAAGCAGGGCTGGAACACTGAAGCTTTCTTT. The whole variable domain, filled in from reference TRBV5-1 and TRBJ1-1, reads KAGVTQTPRYLIKTRGQQVTLSCSPISGHRSVSWYQQTPGQGLQFLFEYFSETQRNKGNFPGRFSGRQFSNSRSEMNVSTLELGDSALYLCASSLKQGWNTEAFFGQGTRLTVV.

The chain links TRBV4-3 to TRBJ2-7; TRBD2 matches at 7 bases. This CDR3 has 16 residues. Germline V lookup: CDR1 LGHNA, CDR2 YSLEER. The J segment lost 3 bases and the V segment lost 4 bases, leaving 12 bases of the junction unmatched. The CDR3 loop is CASSPKWASGYYEQYF. CDR3 in DNA: TGCGCCAGCAGCCCTAAGTGGGCTAGCGGTTACTACGAGCAGTACTTC.

The rearrangement uses TRBV28 and TRBJ2-5; the match to TRBD1 covers 7 bases. With V trimmed by 2 bases and J by 1 base, 4 bases remained unmatched. From germline, CDR1 is MDHEN and CDR2 SYDVKM. The CDR3 consists of 15 residues. The CDR3 region is CASSLRTGFQETQYF. CDR3 nucleotides: TGTGCCAGCAGTTTAAGGACAGGTTTCCAAGAGACCCAGTACTTC.